These T cell receptor beta chains were read from a single sample in a study of OX40 agonist ivuxolimab in advanced cancers. Clones were read by immunoSEQ multiplex PCR, and TCRdb kept only the in-frame ones, dropping some. The sample has about 58,000 clones, roughly 77% seen once. Sequences were derived from CD4+ or CD8+ T cells sorted from blood, sampled in a trial of the OX40 agonist ivuxolimab. The receptors here all came from an adult with an advanced solid tumor such as melanoma, head and neck, liver or kidney cancer. The conserved cysteine and the conserved F or W are not part of the CDR3 here. Each record gives: clone size, V gene, J gene, CDR3 protein. Not every row has a clone size; where given, it reads once, few, many or a size class.

size: NA; V: TRBV29-1; J: TRBJ2-2; CDR3: SIYTHANTGELF
size: NA; V: TRBV6-5; J: TRBJ1-6; CDR3: AGSYWGSPLH
size: NA; V: TRBV15; J: TRBJ1-4; CDR3: ATSRGNEKLF
size: once; V: TRBV7-9; J: TRBJ2-2; CDR3: ASIPRGENTGELF
size: NA; V: TRBV27; J: TRBJ2-3; CDR3: ASSGRVRLTGTGGDTQY
size: NA; V: TRBV10-3; J: TRBJ2-7; CDR3: AISVAGAYEQY
size: NA; V: TRBV27; J: TRBJ2-1; CDR3: ASSPPLQTSGRAYWDEQF
size: NA; V: TRBV5-1; J: TRBJ1-5; CDR3: ASSLAGESQPQH
size: NA; V: TRBV5-1; J: TRBJ2-2; CDR3: ASSERPGTGVGNTGELF
size: NA; V: TRBV2; J: TRBJ1-5; CDR3: ASKKDPGQPQH
size: NA; V: TRBV5-5; J: TRBJ2-1; CDR3: ASRRLAGGSNEQF
size: once; V: TRBV18; J: TRBJ1-4; CDR3: ASSPPSREKLF
size: NA; V: TRBV7-2; J: TRBJ2-7; CDR3: ASSLVGGYEQY
size: few; V: TRBV15; J: TRBJ2-7; CDR3: ATSRDRSSYHEQY
size: once; V: TRBV5-4; J: TRBJ2-7; CDR3: ASSLVGSYEQY
size: once; V: TRBV19; J: TRBJ1-2; CDR3: ASRDFTGYQSGYT
size: NA; V: TRBV6-5; J: TRBJ2-3; CDR3: ASRLRGTDTQY
size: few; V: TRBV5-4; J: TRBJ2-3; CDR3: ASSRLAGDTDTQY
size: NA; V: TRBV6-5; J: TRBJ1-2; CDR3: ASSYVGDSNYGYT
size: NA; V: TRBV5-4; J: TRBJ2-3; CDR3: ASSRGGAGDPDTQY
size: NA; V: TRBV19; J: TRBJ1-2; CDR3: ASTITGDYGYT
size: NA; V: TRBV5-6; J: TRBJ2-5; CDR3: ASSLRLWGGASLGETQY
size: NA; V: TRBV5-4; J: TRBJ1-1; CDR3: ASIRTGGSAF
size: NA; V: TRBV13; J: TRBJ1-3; CDR3: ASSAQGAQGGNTIY
size: NA; V: TRBV10-3; J: TRBJ1-3; CDR3: AIRRGNTIY
size: NA; V: TRBV19; J: TRBJ1-5; CDR3: ASTPQRGGTGSSQPQH
size: NA; V: TRBV27; J: TRBJ2-7; CDR3: ASSLTGQGAYEQY
size: NA; V: TRBV5-6; J: TRBJ1-6; CDR3: ASSLDSRTLH
size: few; V: TRBV5-8; J: TRBJ2-5; CDR3: ASSLSRTSGDVQETQY
size: NA; V: TRBV7-9; J: TRBJ2-3; CDR3: ASSPTAGGYTDTQY
size: NA; V: TRBV5-5; J: TRBJ2-3; CDR3: ASSRNQGADTQY
size: NA; V: TRBV7-9; J: TRBJ2-7; CDR3: ASSPSGTGGREQY
size: NA; V: TRBV5-1; J: TRBJ1-4; CDR3: ASSLFGGGEKLF
size: NA; V: TRBV18; J: TRBJ2-3; CDR3: ASSSSLAVGAGTDTQY
size: NA; V: TRBV28; J: TRBJ1-6; CDR3: ASSSDYNSPLH
size: NA; V: TRBV9; J: TRBJ1-6; CDR3: ASSVGIPGSGGSSPLH
size: NA; V: TRBV7-9; J: TRBJ2-5; CDR3: ASSPQETQY
size: NA; V: TRBV6-4; J: TRBJ2-2; CDR3: ASRERLNTGELF
size: NA; V: TRBV18; J: TRBJ2-2; CDR3: ASSPPLRVADTGELF
size: few; V: TRBV12-2; J: TRBJ2-5; CDR3: ASLPYCDRQETQY
size: NA; V: TRBV6-5; J: TRBJ1-2; CDR3: ASSYGAGSNYGYT
size: NA; V: TRBV7-2; J: TRBJ2-2; CDR3: ASNIGGANTGELF
size: once; V: TRBV6-6; J: TRBJ2-2; CDR3: ASSPPDIGELF